What follows is one T cell receptor (beta chain) and its context. The CDR3 consists of 12 residues. From germline, CDR1 is MNHNS and CDR2 SASEGT. Between the trimmed V and J ends, which lost 4 bases and 5 bases, there was a span of 6 bases. This entry is derived from a study of OX40 agonist ivuxolimab in advanced cancers. The protocol was immunoSEQ multiplex PCR, while the TCRdb copy is restricted to in-frame clones and leaves out a portion. Among under 80,000 clones listed, 75% to 90% were seen once. This receptor was taken from an adult with an advanced solid tumor such as melanoma, head and neck, liver or kidney cancer. The chain recombines TRBV6-1 with TRBJ1-5; D ambiguous. The specimen was CD4+ or CD8+ T cells sorted from blood, collected in a trial of the OX40 agonist ivuxolimab. The CDR3 protein is CASSGPYQPQHF. The CDR3 region has the DNA TGTGCCAGCAGTGGTCCCTATCAGCCCCAGCATTTT.